The rows below give T cell receptor beta chains drawn from one sample of a study of CD8 T cells in Susac syndrome. MiXCR was run by TCRdb on the immunoSEQ multiplex PCR reads, yielding one entry per CDR3 protein. The top ten clones hold 0.16% of a sample with roughly 150,000 distinct CDR3 sequences, approximately 95% of them seen once. The material sequenced was CD4+ T cells from PBMCs. The receptors come from a human donor with Susac syndrome. CDR3s include the opening cysteine and the closing phenylalanine or tryptophan. A D gene is named only where the DNA matches it firmly. Clone sizes are given selectively: once, few, many, or a class where the clone is expanded.

v_gene,d_gene,j_gene,abundance,CDR3nt,CDR3aa
TRBV29-1,TRBD1,TRBJ2-7,.,TGCAGCGTCAGACAGGGAACCTCCTACGAGCAGTACTTC,CSVRQGTSYEQYF
TRBV5-1,.,TRBJ1-1,.,TGCGCCAGCAGCCCCATGATTGCCACTGAAGCTTTCTTT,CASSPMIATEAFF
TRBV20-1,.,TRBJ2-1,once,TGCAGTGCTAGCACTCCTCGTGGGTACAATGAGCAGTTCTTC,CSASTPRGYNEQFF
TRBV5-6,.,TRBJ1-1,once,TGTGCCAGCAGTCCGGACCCTCGGGGTACTGAAGCTTTCTTT,CASSPDPRGTEAFF
TRBV24-1,TRBD1,TRBJ1-5,.,TGTGCCACCAGTGACGGGACAGGGGGGAATCAGCCCCAGCATTTT,CATSDGTGGNQPQHF
TRBV7-2,TRBD1,TRBJ2-7,.,TGTGCCAGCAGCTCTGCCACCCTTTGGACAGGTTCGGACGAGCAGTACTTC,CASSSATLWTGSDEQYF
TRBV4-3,TRBD2,TRBJ2-1,.,TGCGCCAGCAGCCAAGAGCGGGGGGCTTTAAATGAGCAGTTCTTC,CASSQERGALNEQFF
TRBV29-1,.,TRBJ2-3,.,TGCAGCGTTGCAGTTAATTCGCAGTATTTT,CSVAVNSQYF
TRBV29-1,.,TRBJ2-7,.,TGCAGCGTCGGCCGGGAGATACACGAGCAGTACTTC,CSVGREIHEQYF
TRBV20-1,TRBD1,TRBJ1-6,.,TGCAGTGCTTCCGGGACAGGGGCCGGGTCACCCCTCCACTTT,CSASGTGAGSPLHF
TRBV3-1,.,TRBJ2-3,.,TGTGCCAGCAGCCCTAGGGGCGATACGCAGTATTTT,CASSPRGDTQYF
TRBV9,TRBD2,TRBJ2-1,.,TGTGCCAGCAGCGTAACTAGCGGGGGGGCTTCCTACAATGAGCAGTTCTTC,CASSVTSGGASYNEQFF
TRBV2,TRBD1,TRBJ1-2,.,TGTGCCAGCAGGGACCCAGGACAGGGGAGTCGCTACACCTTC,CASRDPGQGSRYTF
TRBV25-1,.,TRBJ2-1,once,TGTGCCAGCAGTGACCTAGGAGGGTCTGACAATGAGCAGTTCTTC,CASSDLGGSDNEQFF
TRBV20-1,.,TRBJ2-7,.,TGCAGTGCTAGGGGGTGGAGAGCTAGGGGCTACGAGCAGTACTTC,CSARGWRARGYEQYF
TRBV7-9,TRBD2,TRBJ2-6,once,TGTGCCAGCAGCCCCATCGGGGGGGCTAGCTCTGGGGCCAACGTCCTGACTTTC,CASSPIGGASSGANVLTF
TRBV2,.,TRBJ2-3,.,TGTGCCAGCAGGGATAGCGAAAACACAGATACGCAGTATTTT,CASRDSENTDTQYF